This T cell receptor (beta chain) came from a study of Graves' ophthalmopathy and Graves' hyperthyroidism. This clonotype has a count of ten or more. Trimming took 6 bases from V and 9 from J, leaving 20 bases between them. Germline V lookup: CDR1 DFQATT, CDR2 SNEGSKA (reference sequence). The CDR3 extends over 13 amino acids. The TCR beta CDR3 regions underwent amplification from RNA transcripts. HTBI primers primed a first-round RT-PCR, and a second-round multiplex PCR followed. TCRdb itself ran the multiplex PCR reads through MiXCR, one entry per CDR3 protein. The data contain 150,000 to 200,000 distinct CDR3 sequences, more than 30% of them seen just once; the ten biggest clones take up roughly 6%.

The sequence was obtained from a woman in her thirties or forties with Graves' ophthalmopathy. Material for sequencing was peripheral blood. V gene TRBV20-1 combines with J gene TRBJ1-1; D might be TRBD1 (6 bases). The CDR3 DNA is TGCAGTGCCGTCGGACAGCAACGAGAGAAAGCTTTCTTT. This gives the protein CSAVGQQREKAFF.